This TCR beta chain was sequenced during a study of blood T cell repertoires in COVID-19. Original data processing: Quantification of nucleated cells was approximated via reference gene primer amplification. Measured with immunoSEQ multiplex PCR; TCRdb has only the in-frame clones, and not every one. The V and J calls and clone size were taken over from that table, and D and trimming were inferred from the DNA. The sample lists around 170,000 clones; approximately 78% were seen once. Seattle's cohort entered during active infection and was followed longitudinally. In the case of this clone: The same CDR3 also results from other DNA sequences found in this sample.

The J segment lost 2 bases and the V segment lost 3 bases, leaving 1 base of the junction unmatched. The CDR3 loop spans 14 amino acids. Germline V gene lookup returns CDR1 KGHSH and CDR2 LQKENI. This sequence originates from a woman older than 75 with COVID-19, enrolled during active disease. The specimen sequenced was peripheral blood. This chain uses TRBV18 with TRBJ2-1, with 7 bases lining up with TRBD2. DNA of the CDR3: TGTGCCAGCTCACCGGGGGGGACCTACAATGAGCAGTTCTTC. Protein product: CASSPGGTYNEQFF.